The clone carrying this T cell receptor (beta chain) was counted only a few times. What it binds is not known. Germline assignment: CDR1 SQVTM and CDR2 ANQGSEA. The CDR3 extends over 13 amino acids. J was trimmed by 7 bases and V by 7 bases; bases with no gene match: 8. TCRdb ran MiXCR on the 5' RACE reads and lists one entry per CDR3 protein. The table shows 500,000 to 550,000 distinct CDR3 sequences, with approximately 11% occurring only once. This sample was taken from a study of CD8 T cells in ankylosing spondylitis. Study observations and caveats: Apparently characteristic of ankylosing spondylitis blood was a TCR beta motif (roughly eight highly homologous variants).

This TCR was sampled from a male donor with ankylosing spondylitis. Sequencing used blood, either unsorted or a sorted T cell fraction (not recorded which). V and J are TRBV29-1 and TRBJ1-4; TRBD1 agrees at 8 bases. The CDR3 DNA sequence: TGCAGCGCCCTGACAGGGGTTGGTGAAAAACTGTTTTTT. It yields the protein CSALTGVGEKLFF.